Each of the 23 T cell receptor beta chains below was sequenced from the same sample in a study of control samples from healthy donors and cancer patients. Assay: immunoSEQ multiplex PCR; the TCRdb copy retains only in-frame clones and omits some. The data show roughly 76,000 clones, under 95% seen once. What was sequenced was PBMCs. These receptors were collected from a middle-aged woman with lung cancer.

The gene calls are TRBV30 and TRBJ1-5, with D hard to call. The CDR3 spans 18 residues. CDR1 is GTSNPN and CDR2 is SVGIG in the germline V gene (reference sequence). The V end was cut by 3 bases, the J end by 0 bases, with 21 bases between. Written as DNA, the CDR3 is TGTGCCTGGAGGGCCAGTTTTATTTTGTTCAGTAGCAATCAGCCCCAGCATTTT. This sequence encodes CAWRASFILFSSNQPQHF.

This clone was seen just once. The V gene is TRBV19, the J gene TRBJ1-2; unclear D gene. The germline V and J ends were trimmed by 4 bases and 0 bases, with 3 bases remaining between them. The CDR3 has 12 amino acids. Germline V gene data show CDR1 as LNHDA and CDR2 as SQIVND (reference sequence). As DNA, the CDR3 is TGTGCCAGTAGTAACACTAACTATGGCTACACCTTC. It encodes CASSNTNYGYTF.

The rearrangement uses TRBV10-3 and TRBJ1-5; TRBD1 matches at 7 bases. V dropped 8 bases and J dropped 5; count of bases not matched to a gene: 6. Germline assignment: CDR1 ENHRY and CDR2 SYGVKD. The CDR3 totals 13 residues. This CDR3 reads CAIGDREDQPQHF. The CDR3 coding sequence is TGTGCCATCGGAGACAGGGAAGATCAGCCCCAGCATTTT.

This clone occurred a few times. V and J are TRBV4-2 and TRBJ1-6; weak D call: TRBD1 (5 bases). CDR3 length equals 14 residues. Deletions cut 4 bases from V and 5 bases from J, with 9 bases between. Germline assignment: CDR1 LGHNA and CDR2 YNFKEQ. The CDR3 DNA reads as TGTGCCAGCAGCCCCGGGGCCGATAATTCACCCCTCCACTTT. It specifies CASSPGADNSPLHF.

V gene TRBV6-5 combines with J gene TRBJ2-3; 12 bases align to TRBD2. This CDR3 is built from 15 residues. V lost 5 bases to trimming and J lost 2 bases; unmatched junction nucleotides: 2. Germline CDR1 is MNHEY and CDR2 is SVGAGI. The CDR3 sequence: CASSLAGGFTDTQYF. CDR3 nucleotides: TGTGCCAGCAGTCTAGCGGGGGGGTTCACAGATACGCAGTATTTT.

As DNA, the CDR3 is TGTGCCAGCTCACCCGGAGGGGGCTCCTCGGATTCACCCCTCCACTTT. It is translated as CASSPGGGSSDSPLHF. The rearrangement uses TRBV18 and TRBJ1-6; 7 positions match TRBD1. Germline loops: CDR1 KGHSH, CDR2 LQKENI. This CDR3 has 16 amino acids. Trimming took 3 bases from V and 8 from J; bases not matched to a gene: 10.

This clone was seen a single time. The chain employs TRBV6-5 and TRBJ2-1, with D hard to call. Trimming removed 6 bases from V and 0 bases from J, with 12 bases in between. The germline gives CDR1 MNHEY, CDR2 SVGAGI. There are 15 residues in the CDR3. The CDR3 sequence: CASRIIDNSYNEQFF. CDR3 nucleotides: TGTGCCAGCAGAATAATTGATAACTCCTACAATGAGCAGTTCTTC.

The V and J genes are TRBV7-2 and TRBJ1-1; D uncertain. The CDR3 length is 13 residues. The germline V gene has CDR1 SGHTA and CDR2 FQGNSA. Trimming left V 2 bases short and J 6 bases short, with 10 bases between. The CDR3 sequence is CASSLKWVAEAFF. For the CDR3, the DNA is TGTGCCAGCAGCTTAAAGTGGGTGGCTGAAGCTTTCTTT.

The V gene is TRBV11-3, the J gene TRBJ2-3; TRBD1 agrees at 7 bases. This CDR3 region has 17 residues. Trimming at V came to 0 bases and at J to 2 bases, leaving 8 bases not matched to a gene. Germline CDR1 reads SGHNT; CDR2 reads YENEEA. CDR3 residues: CASSLDRWDRLTDTQYF. DNA for the CDR3: TGTGCCAGCAGCTTAGATCGGTGGGACAGACTCACAGATACGCAGTATTTT.

V gene TRBV5-4 combines with J gene TRBJ1-2; TRBD1 matches 7 bases. The CDR3 extends over 15 amino acids. From germline, CDR1 is SGHNT and CDR2 YYREEE (reference sequence). V dropped 4 bases and J dropped 8; count of bases not matched to a gene: 14. CDR3 residues: CASSDARRGPGGYTF. As DNA, the CDR3 is TGTGCCAGCAGCGACGCGAGAAGGGGGCCCGGAGGCTACACCTTC.

In its sample, this clone was seen once. The chain links TRBV29-1 to TRBJ1-1; 8 bases agree with TRBD1. The CDR3 has 13 residues. In germline, CDR1 is SQVTM, CDR2 ANQGSEA. Trimming took 7 bases from V and 1 from J; bases not matched to a gene: 5. CDR3 region: CSARQGTNTEAFF. The CDR3 nucleotides read TGCAGCGCTCGACAGGGGACGAACACTGAAGCTTTCTTT.

This chain links TRBV28 with TRBJ2-7; 8 bases align to TRBD1. This CDR3 contains 16 residues. With V trimmed by 5 bases and J by 5 bases, 14 bases remained unmatched. Germline V gives CDR1 MDHEN, CDR2 SYDVKM. Here the CDR3 reads CASSPPHPGQANEQYF. The DNA for the CDR3 is TGTGCCAGCAGTCCTCCTCATCCGGGACAGGCCAACGAGCAGTACTTC. Combining the CDR3 with reference TRBV28 and TRBJ2-7 gives the whole variable domain DVKVTQSSRYLVKRTGEKVFLECVQDMDHENMFWYRQDPGLGLRLIYFSYDVKMKEKGDIPEGYSVSREKKERFSLILESASTNQTSMYLCASSPPHPGQANEQYFGPGTRLTVT.

This sequence joins TRBV15 and TRBJ1-5; D not certain. This CDR3 contains 14 residues. From germline, CDR1 is LNHNV and CDR2 YYDKDF (reference sequence). Trimming left V 1 base short and J 6 bases short, with 10 bases between. CDR3: CATSRAAAGQPQHF. Written as DNA, the CDR3 is TGTGCCACCAGCAGAGCTGCTGCCGGTCAGCCCCAGCATTTT.

In its sample, this clone was seen a few times. J is TRBJ2-5 and V is TRBV19; D remains ambiguous. Germline CDR1 reads LNHDA; CDR2 reads SQIVND (reference sequence). V gave up 6 bases and J gave up 5 bases, with 10 bases separating them. The CDR3 totals 12 residues. The CDR3 loop is CASSTTGETQYF. In DNA form, the CDR3 reads TGTGCCAGTAGCACTACTGGGGAGACCCAGTACTTC.

The chain recombines TRBV5-1 with TRBJ2-2; D not certain. Trimming pared 7 bases from V and 3 bases from J, leaving 10 bases between. Per germline, CDR1 SGHRS and CDR2 YFSETQ. The CDR3 is 13 residues long. The CDR3 loop reads CASAPPDTGELFF. In DNA, the CDR3 is TGCGCCAGCGCGCCGCCGGACACCGGGGAGCTGTTTTTT.

The J gene is TRBJ1-1, the V gene TRBV2; possibly TRBD1 for D (5 bases). The CDR3 spans 15 residues. Germline V CDR1 and CDR2: SNHLY, FYNNEI. The V and J ends lost 6 bases and 0 bases respectively, with 14 bases between them. The DNA of the CDR3 is TGTGCCAGCAGAGGGACCGCAGACCTGAACACTGAAGCTTTCTTT. Residues: CASRGTADLNTEAFF.

In this sample, this clone turned up a few times. V gene TRBV19 combines with J gene TRBJ1-1; D uncertain. CDR1 and CDR2 from the germline V gene are LNHDA and SQIVND (reference sequence). Trimming cost V 6 bases and J 3 bases, with 17 bases left between them. This CDR3 spans 15 amino acids. The CDR3 sequence: CASRYSPEGYTEAFF. In nucleotides, the CDR3 is TGTGCCAGTAGATATTCCCCCGAGGGCTACACTGAAGCTTTCTTT.

The V call is TRBV3-1 (or the pseudogene TRBV3-2), the J call TRBJ1-1; 9 bases fit TRBD1. The CDR3 is 16 amino acids. The germline gives CDR1 LGHDT, CDR2 YNNKEL (reference sequence). V shed 7 bases, J shed 4 bases, and the junction held 13 bases outside the gene matches. The CDR3 here is CASTRRDRVLFTEAFF. The CDR3 bases are TGTGCCAGCACCCGACGGGACAGGGTTCTTTTCACTGAAGCTTTCTTT.

V and J are TRBV29-1 and TRBJ1-1; D gene unclear. The CDR3 is 15 residues long. Germline values: CDR1 SQVTM, CDR2 ANQGSEA. Trimming took 3 bases from V and 1 from J, leaving 15 bases between them. The CDR3 DNA sequence: TGCAGCGTTGATTGCCGGGATTGGGAGAACACTGAAGCTTTCTTT. This gives the protein CSVDCRDWENTEAFF.

V gene TRBV14 combines with J gene TRBJ1-3; TRBD1 might be the D (5 bases). The ends were cut back, 4 bases at V and 4 bases at J, with 14 bases in the middle. Per germline, CDR1 SGHDN and CDR2 FVKESK. This CDR3 spans 15 amino acids. For the CDR3, the DNA is TGTGCCAGCAGCCGGGACGGGAATGCGGGAAACACCATATATTTT. Its protein product is CASSRDGNAGNTIYF.

The chain recombines TRBV6-4 with TRBJ2-7; 7 bases match TRBD1. V shed 2 bases, J shed 1 base, and the junction held 8 bases outside the gene matches. CDR1 and CDR2 from the germline V gene are MRHNA and SNTAGT. The CDR3 is 16 amino acids. The CDR3 spells CASSDALRDRSYEQYF. The CDR3, as DNA: TGTGCCAGCAGTGACGCGCTCCGGGACAGATCCTACGAGCAGTACTTC.

This sequence joins TRBV10-2 and TRBJ1-1, with D possibly matching TRBD1 (5 bases). Per germline, CDR1 WSHSY and CDR2 SAAADI. V gave up 4 bases and J gave up 4 bases, with 13 bases separating them. The CDR3 contains 14 residues. CDR3 sequence reads: CASSGGGRVTEAFF. In nucleotides, the CDR3 is TGCGCCAGCAGTGGTGGCGGCAGGGTCACTGAAGCTTTCTTT.

The V call is TRBV15, the J call TRBJ2-5; D unresolved. This CDR3 spans 15 amino acids. Germline CDR1 is LNHNV and CDR2 is YYDKDF (reference sequence). Trimming took off 0 bases at V and 1 base at J, with 9 bases between the two ends. The DNA for the CDR3 is TGTGCCACCAGCAGAGAAGGACGGTTCCAAGAGACCCAGTACTTC. Protein sequence: CATSREGRFQETQYF. The full variable domain, in which reference TRBV15 and TRBJ2-5 provide the parts outside the CDR3, is DAMVIQNPRYQVTQFGKPVTLSCSQTLNHNVMYWYQQKSSQAPKLLFHYYDKDFNNEADTPDNFQSRRPNTSFCFLDIRSPGLGDTAMYLCATSREGRFQETQYFGPGTRLLVL.